The 6 T cell receptor beta chains below all came from one sample that was sequenced in a study of blood T cells in healthy people across ages. A second roughly 7 to 11 cycle PCR used barcoded and J-beta primers. One entry per CDR3 protein, called by TCRdb with MiXCR from the 5' RACE reads. The sample lists about 800,000 distinct CDR3 sequences, just under 25% occurring once. This sample was also put to use in a study of T cells of mothers and their children.

Input material: blood. These receptor sequences come from a boy between 10 and 17 years old in good health.

This clonotype was recorded once. The chain carries TRBV5-5 and TRBJ1-5; 10 bases are shared with TRBD1. The CDR3 has 17 residues. The germline CDR1 and CDR2 sequences are SGHKS and YYEKEE (reference sequence). J gave up 6 bases and V 2 bases, and 11 bases lay outside the gene matches. This CDR3 is CASSFSVVTGGFQPQHF. In DNA, the CDR3 is TGTGCCAGCAGCTTTTCGGTCGTGACAGGGGGCTTTCAGCCCCAGCATTTT.

This clonotype was recorded many times. The V call is TRBV7-2, the J call TRBJ2-4; weak D call: TRBD2 (6 bases). Germline CDR1 reads SGHTA; CDR2 reads FQGNSA. The CDR3 is 14 residues long. Trimming removed 4 bases from V and 6 bases from J, with 13 bases in between. CDR3 sequence (DNA): TGTGCCAGCAGCTCTGGGACTGGTTCAAACATTCAGTACTTC. It yields the protein CASSSGTGSNIQYF.

The rearrangement uses TRBV7-9 and TRBJ1-4, with 10 nucleotides matching TRBD1. V gave up 1 base and J gave up 6 bases; unmatched junction bases: 8. CDR3 length equals 17 residues. Germline CDR1 SEHNR, CDR2 FQNEAQ (reference sequence). In DNA, the CDR3 is TGTGCCAGCAGCTTAGTCGGGACAGGGGAGGATGATGAAAAACTGTTTTTT. Its translation: CASSLVGTGEDDEKLFF.

Written as DNA, the CDR3 is TGTGCCAGCAGCCACCGGGACAGACCGAACACTGAAGCTTTCTTT. It codes for CASSHRDRPNTEAFF. The chain employs TRBV3-1 and TRBJ1-1; 7 bases map to TRBD1. V gave up 3 bases and J gave up 1 base; unmatched junction bases: 5. This CDR3 comprises 15 residues. The germline V gene encodes CDR1 LGHDT and CDR2 YNNKEL (reference sequence).

CDR3 nucleotides: TGTGCCAGCTCTTTATCCCCCAGGGAAGGAGATACGCAGTATTTT. Its protein product is CASSLSPREGDTQYF. This rearrangement joins TRBV2 to TRBJ2-3; D might be TRBD1 (5 bases). The CDR3 has 15 residues. Germline lookup yields CDR1 SNHLY and CDR2 FYNNEI. V was cut by 8 bases and J by 5 bases, with 20 bases left in between.

Only a few counts were recorded for this clonotype. The rearrangement uses TRBV10-3 and TRBJ2-7; 7 bases line up with TRBD1. The J segment lost 10 bases and the V segment lost 2 bases, leaving 8 bases of the junction unmatched. Per germline, CDR1 ENHRY and CDR2 SYGVKD. CDR3 length: 13 amino acids. The CDR3 DNA reads TGTGCCATCAGTGAGCCCGGGACAGCCGATCAGTACTTC. Amino acid sequence: CAISEPGTADQYF.